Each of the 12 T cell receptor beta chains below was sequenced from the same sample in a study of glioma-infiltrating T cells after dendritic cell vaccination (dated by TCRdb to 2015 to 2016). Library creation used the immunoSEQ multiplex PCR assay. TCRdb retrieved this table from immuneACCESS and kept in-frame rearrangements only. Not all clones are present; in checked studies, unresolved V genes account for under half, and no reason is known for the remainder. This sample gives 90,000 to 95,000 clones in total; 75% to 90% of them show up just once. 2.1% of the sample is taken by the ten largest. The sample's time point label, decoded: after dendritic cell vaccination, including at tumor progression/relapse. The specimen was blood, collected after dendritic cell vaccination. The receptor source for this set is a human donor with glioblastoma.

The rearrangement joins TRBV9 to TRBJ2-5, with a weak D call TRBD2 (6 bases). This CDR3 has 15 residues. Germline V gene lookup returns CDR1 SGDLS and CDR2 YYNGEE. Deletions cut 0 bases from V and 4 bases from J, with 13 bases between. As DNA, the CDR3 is TGTGCCAGCAGCGTAGTAGGAGGGGCGGGAGAGACCCAGTACTTC. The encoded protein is CASSVVGGAGETQYF.

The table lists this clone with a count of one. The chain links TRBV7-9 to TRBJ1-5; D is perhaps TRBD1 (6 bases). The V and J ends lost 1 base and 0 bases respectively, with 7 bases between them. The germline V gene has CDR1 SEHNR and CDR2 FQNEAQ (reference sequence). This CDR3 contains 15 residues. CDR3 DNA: TGTGCCAGCAGCTTAGGGACAGCTAGCAATCAGCCCCAGCATTTT. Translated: CASSLGTASNQPQHF. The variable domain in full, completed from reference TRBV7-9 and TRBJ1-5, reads DTGVSQNPRHKITKRGQNVTFRCDPISEHNRLYWYRQTLGQGPEFLTYFQNEAQLEKSRLLSDRFSAERPKGSFSTLEIQRTEQGDSAMYLCASSLGTASNQPQHFGDGTRLSIL.

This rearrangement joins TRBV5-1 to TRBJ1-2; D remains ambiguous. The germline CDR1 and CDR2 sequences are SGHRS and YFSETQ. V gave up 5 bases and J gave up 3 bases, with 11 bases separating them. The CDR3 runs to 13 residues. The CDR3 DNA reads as TGCGCCAGCAGTCACCGGGATCACTATGGCTACACCTTC. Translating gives CASSHRDHYGYTF.

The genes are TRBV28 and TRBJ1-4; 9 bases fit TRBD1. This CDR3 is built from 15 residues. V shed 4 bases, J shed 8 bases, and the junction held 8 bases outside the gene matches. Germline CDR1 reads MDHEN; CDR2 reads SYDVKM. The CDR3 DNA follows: TGTGCCAGCAGTTCCCCGGGACAGGGAGGCGAAAAACTGTTTTTT. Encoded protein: CASSSPGQGGEKLFF.

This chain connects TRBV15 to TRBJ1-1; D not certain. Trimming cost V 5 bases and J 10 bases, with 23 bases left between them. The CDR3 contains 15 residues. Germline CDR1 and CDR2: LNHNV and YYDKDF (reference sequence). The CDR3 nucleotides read TGTGCCACCAGCCTAGAGACCAGAAAGCAGAGCCTAGCTTTCTTT. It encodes CATSLETRKQSLAFF.

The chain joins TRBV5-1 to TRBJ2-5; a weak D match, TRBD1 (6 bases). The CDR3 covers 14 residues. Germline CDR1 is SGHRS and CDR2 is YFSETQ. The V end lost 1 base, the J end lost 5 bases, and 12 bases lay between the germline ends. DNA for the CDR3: TGCGCCAGCAGCTTGACAGGGTTGTTGGAGACCCAGTACTTC. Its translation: CASSLTGLLETQYF.

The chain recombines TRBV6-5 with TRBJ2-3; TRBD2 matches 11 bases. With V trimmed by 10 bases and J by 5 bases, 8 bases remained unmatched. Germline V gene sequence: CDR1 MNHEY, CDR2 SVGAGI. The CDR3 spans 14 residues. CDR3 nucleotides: TGTGCCACCATGACTAGCGGGACCCGAGATACGCAGTATTTT. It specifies CATMTSGTRDTQYF.

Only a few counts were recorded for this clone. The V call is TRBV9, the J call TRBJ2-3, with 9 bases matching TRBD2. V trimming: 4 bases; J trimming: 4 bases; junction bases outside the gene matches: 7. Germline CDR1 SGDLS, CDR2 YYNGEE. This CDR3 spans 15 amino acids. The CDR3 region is CASSTQREASDTQYF. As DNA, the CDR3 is TGTGCCAGCAGCACCCAGCGGGAGGCTTCAGATACGCAGTATTTT.

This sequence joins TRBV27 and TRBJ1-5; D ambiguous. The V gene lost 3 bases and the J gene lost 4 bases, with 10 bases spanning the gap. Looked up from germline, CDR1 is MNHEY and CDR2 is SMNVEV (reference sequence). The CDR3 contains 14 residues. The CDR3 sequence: CASSFSGGNQPQHF. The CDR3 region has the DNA TGTGCCAGCAGTTTTTCCGGTGGTAATCAGCCCCAGCATTTT.

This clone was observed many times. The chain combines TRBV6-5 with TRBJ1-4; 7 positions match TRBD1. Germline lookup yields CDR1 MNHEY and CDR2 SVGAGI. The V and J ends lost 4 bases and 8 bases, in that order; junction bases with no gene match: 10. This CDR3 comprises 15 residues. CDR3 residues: CASSSDRMVREKLFF. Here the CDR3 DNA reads TGTGCCAGCAGTTCGGACAGGATGGTTCGGGAAAAACTGTTTTTT.

In DNA form, the CDR3 reads TGTGCCAGCAGTGATCTACGGGCTGAAGCTTTCTTT. Protein sequence: CASSDLRAEAFF. This chain uses TRBV25-1 with TRBJ1-1; D is ambiguous. The CDR3 has 12 residues. The V and J ends lost 3 bases and 6 bases respectively, with 8 bases between them. Germline V gene sequence: CDR1 MGHDK, CDR2 SYGVNS.

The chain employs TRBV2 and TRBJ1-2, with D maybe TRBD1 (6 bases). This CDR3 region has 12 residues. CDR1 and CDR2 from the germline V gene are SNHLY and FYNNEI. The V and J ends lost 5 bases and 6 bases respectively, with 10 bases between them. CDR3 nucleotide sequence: TGTGCCAGCAGTTTGGACAGTGATGGCTACACCTTC. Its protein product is CASSLDSDGYTF.